One sample yielded the 28 T cell receptor beta chains listed below, sequenced in a study of T-cell reconstitution after alpha-beta-depleted transplantation in children (dated by TCRdb to 2016 to 2018). Library creation used PCR. The instrument given in TCRdb is Illumina HiSeq 2500. TCR library preparation used molecular barcoding, with unique molecular identifiers applied to normalize quantification of the TCRbeta repertoire. TCRdb reprocessing: public reads trimmed at Q25 with fastp, clones called with MiXCR, in-frame beta chains kept. Rows matching on CDR3 protein sequence are summarized as one entry with the most common DNA and genes. Counted in this sample were 580,000 or so distinct CDR3 sequences; roughly 23% of them appeared once. The ten largest clones capture over 12% of the sample. According to the study, the label for this sample's treatment or condition signals: allogeneic hematopoietic cell transplantation with graft depleted of TCRalphabeta T cells and CD19 B cells.

This specimen consisted of PBMCs, mostly from graft donor cells, obtained 360 days after TCRalphabeta/CD19-depleted stem cell transplant. The receptors were sampled from a boy under two years old who had a stem cell transplant for acute myeloid leukemia, so the T cells may come from the graft donor.

This chain uses TRBV13 with TRBJ2-1; unclear D gene. CDR3 length equals 14 residues. V was clipped by 1 base and J by 5 bases, with 9 bases between them. The germline V gene has CDR1 PRHDT and CDR2 FYEKMQ (reference sequence). This chain's CDR3 is CASSLVYFHNEQFF. For the CDR3, the DNA is TGTGCCAGCAGCTTAGTTTACTTTCACAATGAGCAGTTCTTC.

The chain is built from TRBV20-1 and TRBJ2-7; no definite D call. V lost 2 bases, J lost 2 bases, and 10 bases lay in between. CDR3 length: 13 amino acids. The germline V gene encodes CDR1 DFQATT and CDR2 SNEGSKA (reference sequence). CDR3 residues: CSARSSLTYEQYV. The CDR3, as DNA: TGCAGTGCTAGATCCAGCCTCACCTACGAGCAGTACGTC.

This clonotype was detected ten times or more. The chain is built from TRBV29-1 and TRBJ2-1; TRBD1 might be the D (6 bases). Germline V gives CDR1 SQVTM, CDR2 ANQGSEA. This CDR3 is 16 amino acids long. V shed 6 bases and J shed 4 bases, with 22 bases lying between them. The CDR3 coding sequence is TGCAGCGTGGTGACAGGTGGGGATTACCGGTACAATGAGCAGTTCTTC. Its translation is CSVVTGGDYRYNEQFF.

This clonotype has more than one count but fewer than ten. V gene TRBV7-2 combines with J gene TRBJ2-2, with TRBD2 as a possible D gene (6 bases). CDR3 length equals 15 residues. The germline V gene has CDR1 SGHTA and CDR2 FQGNSA. V lost 7 bases and J lost 7, with 19 bases in between. Here the CDR3 DNA reads TGTGCCAGCACCTTGTTGCGGGGAGGTCACGGGGAGCTGTTTTTT. Protein product: CASTLLRGGHGELFF.

This clonotype was counted at least ten times. The chain has TRBV5-6 and TRBJ2-7, with 7 bases fitting TRBD2. This CDR3 region has 13 residues. The V gene end was trimmed by 2 bases and the J gene end by 6 bases; junction bases not matched to a gene: 5. The germline V gene encodes CDR1 SGHDT and CDR2 YYEEEE. CDR3 loop: CASSFGEGGEQYV. DNA of the CDR3: TGTGCCAGCAGCTTCGGGGAGGGAGGCGAGCAGTACGTC.

The sample holds a few counts of this clonotype. The rearrangement joins TRBV11-1 to TRBJ1-1; 8 nucleotides align to TRBD1. Trimming cost V 1 base and J 1 base; bases outside gene matches: 11. The CDR3 has 18 residues. From germline, CDR1 is SGHAT and CDR2 FQDESV (reference sequence). The chain's CDR3 is CASSLELVGTGGNTEAFF. CDR3 coding DNA: TGTGCCAGCAGCTTAGAGCTTGTCGGGACAGGTGGGAACACTGAAGCTTTCTTT.

This clonotype has ten or more counts. V usage is TRBV5-1 and J usage is TRBJ1-2; 9 bases match TRBD1. This CDR3 comprises 15 residues. Trimming removed 4 bases from V and 3 bases from J; junction bases left unmatched: 7. Germline assignment: CDR1 SGHRS and CDR2 YFSETQ. The CDR3 sequence: CASSETGQGDYGYTF. DNA of the CDR3: TGCGCCAGCAGCGAAACGGGACAGGGCGACTATGGCTACACCTTC. The full variable domain, completed using reference TRBV5-1 and TRBJ1-2, is KAGVTQTPRYLIKTRGQQVTLSCSPISGHRSVSWYQQTPGQGLQFLFEYFSETQRNKGNFPGRFSGRQFSNSRSEMNVSTLELGDSALYLCASSETGQGDYGYTFGSGTRLTVV.

This clonotype occurred a few times. This sequence joins TRBV7-2 and TRBJ2-3, with TRBD1 matching 10 bases. Germline values: CDR1 SGHTA, CDR2 FQGNSA. The trim removed 2 bases at V and 4 bases at J, leaving 6 bases unmatched. The CDR3 is made up of 16 amino acids. The CDR3 DNA follows: TGTGCCAGCAGCTTAAGATGGGACAGGGGTCCAGATACGCAGTATTTT. Translated: CASSLRWDRGPDTQYF.

The chain has TRBV5-4 and TRBJ1-1; D is perhaps TRBD1 (5 bases). The V gene's germline CDR1 is SGHNT and CDR2 YYREEE (reference sequence). CDR3 length: 14 residues. Deletions cut 4 bases from V and 1 base from J, with 11 bases between. Written as DNA, the CDR3 is TGTGCCAGCAGCCACCTCACAGGGAACACTGAAGCTTTCTTT. It codes for CASSHLTGNTEAFF.

This sequence joins TRBV19 and TRBJ1-2; D gene unclear. This CDR3 is built from 13 residues. Germline assignment: CDR1 LNHDA and CDR2 SQIVND (reference sequence). Trimming left V 8 bases short and J 3 bases short, with 13 bases between. CDR3 amino acids: CASSYGQHYGYTF. The DNA for the CDR3 is TGTGCCAGTTCCTATGGGCAGCACTATGGCTACACCTTC.

The rearrangement uses TRBV12-3 or TRBV12-4 and TRBJ1-5; tentative D call: TRBD1 (6 bases). This CDR3 has 15 amino acids. V dropped 3 bases and J dropped 2 bases, with 11 bases sitting between them. The CDR3: CASSFWTAGNQPQHF. DNA of the CDR3: TGTGCCAGCAGTTTCTGGACAGCGGGCAATCAGCCCCAGCATTTT.

In this sample, this clonotype turned up a few times. The J gene is TRBJ1-4, the V gene TRBV20-1; D possibly corresponds to TRBD1 (6 bases). Germline loops: CDR1 DFQATT, CDR2 SNEGSKA (reference sequence). There are 12 residues in the CDR3. CDR3 DNA sequence: TGCAGCGCCGGGGGGCGGGGGGAAAAACTGTTTTTT. Its translation is CSAGGRGEKLFF.

This clonotype has a count of ten or more. The J gene is TRBJ2-7, the V gene TRBV6-1, with 10 bases that match TRBD1. Germline CDR1 is MNHNS and CDR2 is SASEGT. V lost 6 bases and J lost 3; bases outside the gene matches: 8. The CDR3 length is 15 residues. The CDR3 nucleotides are TGTGCCAGCAGCCGGACCGGGACAGGGGACTACGAGCAGTACGTC. Encoded protein: CASSRTGTGDYEQYV.

This clonotype has more than one count but fewer than ten. The gene calls are TRBV12-3 or TRBV12-4 and TRBJ1-2; 7 nucleotides line up with TRBD1. Trimming at V came to 5 bases and at J to 4 bases, leaving 7 bases not matched to a gene. The CDR3 is made up of 14 amino acids. In nucleotides, the CDR3 is TGTGCCAGCAGTACATTGGGACAGACCTATGGCTACACCTTC. It encodes CASSTLGQTYGYTF.

This clonotype was recorded at least ten times. This chain connects TRBV20-1 to TRBJ1-1, with 10 bases lining up with TRBD1. Germline V gene lookup returns CDR1 DFQATT and CDR2 SNEGSKA (reference sequence). CDR3 length: 15 amino acids. J gave up 5 bases and V 0 bases, and 6 bases lay outside the gene matches. The CDR3 loop reads CSARDARQGATEAFF. The CDR3 DNA reads as TGCAGTGCTAGAGATGCGAGACAGGGGGCGACTGAAGCTTTCTTT.

The chain recombines TRBV20-1 with TRBJ2-5; D may match TRBD1 or TRBD2 (5 bases each). Germline values: CDR1 DFQATT, CDR2 SNEGSKA (reference sequence). V lost 1 base and J 1 base, leaving 13 bases between the germline ends. This CDR3 has 15 residues. The DNA of the CDR3 is TGCAGTGCTAGAGTCCTCTCAGGGAGCCAAGAGACCCAGTACTTC. Its protein is CSARVLSGSQETQYF.

The J gene is TRBJ1-1, the V gene TRBV20-1; tentative D call: TRBD1 (6 bases). The germline CDR1 and CDR2 sequences are DFQATT and SNEGSKA (reference sequence). The CDR3 has 13 amino acids. Trimming took off 5 bases at V and 2 bases at J, with 12 bases between the two ends. DNA of the CDR3: TGCAGTGCTCCCCGGGACACCAACACTGAAGCTTTCTTT. As protein: CSAPRDTNTEAFF.

V gene TRBV27 combines with J gene TRBJ2-2, with 7 bases matching TRBD2. CDR1 is MNHEY and CDR2 is SMNVEV in the germline V gene (reference sequence). CDR3 length: 16 residues. V was clipped by 2 bases and J by 2 bases; unmatched bases: 5. For the CDR3, the DNA is TGTGCCAGCAGTTTACTTGCGGGGGTTAACACCGGGGAGCTGTTTTTT. Amino acids: CASSLLAGVNTGELFF.

The chain combines TRBV6-5 with TRBJ2-7; no clear D gene. The CDR3 loop spans 13 amino acids. V lost 4 bases and J 7 bases, leaving 14 bases between the germline ends. CDR1 MNHEY and CDR2 SVGAGI come from the germline V gene. The CDR3 loop reads CASSSDGEGEQYV. DNA for the CDR3: TGTGCCAGCAGTTCTGATGGGGAAGGGGAGCAGTACGTC.

This chain joins TRBV20-1 and TRBJ2-2, with a possible D match to TRBD1 (6 bases). This CDR3 spans 12 amino acids. V was cut by 5 bases and J by 3 bases, with 7 bases left in between. Germline CDR1 and CDR2: DFQATT and SNEGSKA (reference sequence). Here the CDR3 DNA reads TGCAGTGCTTGGACAGACACCGGGGAGCTGTTTTTT. It codes for CSAWTDTGELFF.

This clonotype was found many times. The chain combines TRBV20-1 with TRBJ2-1; D is undetermined. V gave up 6 bases and J gave up 6 bases, with 9 bases separating them. Per germline, CDR1 DFQATT and CDR2 SNEGSKA (reference sequence). The CDR3 length is 11 residues. The CDR3 protein is CSATRANEQFF. Written as DNA, the CDR3 is TGCAGTGCCACCAGAGCCAATGAGCAGTTCTTC.

This clonotype was recorded many times. The chain carries TRBV12-3 or TRBV12-4 and TRBJ2-2; D call uncertain. The length of the CDR3 is 13 residues. Trimming pared 3 bases from V and 3 bases from J, leaving 5 bases between. The CDR3 nucleotides read TGTGCCAGCAGTTTTGGGGACACCGGGGAGCTGTTTTTT. Protein product: CASSFGDTGELFF.

This clonotype turned up a few times. This rearrangement joins TRBV20-1 to TRBJ2-5; 14 positions match TRBD2. V was pared by 3 bases and J by 5 bases, with 14 bases of the junction left unmatched. CDR3 size: 18 residues. Germline CDR1 reads DFQATT; CDR2 reads SNEGSKA (reference sequence). The CDR3 region has the DNA TGCAGTGCTAGCCTGGGGACTAGCGGGGGCCCGGTCGGGGAGACCCAGTACTTC. It translates to CSASLGTSGGPVGETQYF.

The sample holds a few counts of this clonotype. This sequence joins TRBV18 and TRBJ1-1, with TRBD1 matching over 10 bases. The V gene's germline CDR1 is KGHSH and CDR2 LQKENI. There are 18 residues in the CDR3. The V gene end was trimmed by 1 base and the J gene end by 4 bases; junction bases not matched to a gene: 12. The DNA for the CDR3 is TGTGCCAGCTCACCACTTGGGACAGGGGTGATTTTAGGCACTGAAGCTTTCTTT. It is translated as CASSPLGTGVILGTEAFF.

There are many counts of this clonotype. The chain uses TRBV27 and TRBJ1-2, with no clear D. Germline V gene sequence: CDR1 MNHEY, CDR2 SMNVEV (reference sequence). The V and J ends lost 0 bases and 5 bases respectively, with 13 bases between them. The CDR3 has 15 amino acids. Here the CDR3 DNA reads TGTGCCAGCAGTTTATCTGCTACTCCCCCTTATGGCTACACCTTC. Encoded protein: CASSLSATPPYGYTF.

This clonotype was recorded many times. The rearrangement links TRBV20-1 to TRBJ2-1, with D possibly being TRBD2 (6 bases). Germline V gene sequence: CDR1 DFQATT, CDR2 SNEGSKA (reference sequence). This CDR3 comprises 15 residues. CDR3 nucleotides: TGCATCCCACCTGGGTTCCGGGGAGGCGTTAATGAGCAGTTCTTC. Protein sequence: CIPPGFRGGVNEQFF.

The V and J genes are TRBV20-1 and TRBJ1-5; maybe TRBD1 (6 bases). The germline gives CDR1 DFQATT, CDR2 SNEGSKA (reference sequence). The CDR3 is made up of 12 amino acids. V was pared by 3 bases and J by 5 bases, with 8 bases between. CDR3 DNA sequence: TGCAGTGCTAGGCCAGGGGATCAGCCCCAGCATTTT. Its protein is CSARPGDQPQHF.

CDR3 coding DNA: TGTGCCACCAGTGATTTGCGGGGCAGGGAAGAGACCCAGTACTTC. Translating gives CATSDLRGREETQYF. The chain uses TRBV24-1 and TRBJ2-5, with D perhaps TRBD1 or TRBD2 (5 bases each). Germline values: CDR1 KGHDR, CDR2 SFDVKD. V lost 0 bases to trimming and J lost 3 bases, with 10 bases between them. CDR3 length: 15 residues.